A selection of T cell receptor beta chains follows, all from one sample in a study of CD8 T cells in Susac syndrome. TCRdb re-analysed the immunoSEQ multiplex PCR reads in MiXCR, keeping a single row per CDR3 protein. Of about 180,000 distinct CDR3 sequences listed, approximately 93% were seen once; the top ten hold 0.09% to 0.095%. Material: CD4+ T cells from PBMCs. The receptors were sampled from a human donor with multiple sclerosis. Each CDR3 is given with its conserved first and last residue. A D gene is named only where the DNA matches it firmly. Some rows mark clone size as missing; the rest say once, few, many or name a class of expanded clone.

clone size	V gene	D gene	J gene	CDR3 length	CDR3 protein	CDR3 DNA
.	TRBV2	TRBD2	TRBJ2-1	16	CASSDSGLAGGNEQFF	TGTGCCAGCAGTGATTCGGGACTAGCGGGAGGGAATGAGCAGTTCTTC
.	TRBV20-1	.	TRBJ1-2	12	CSATSAGYGYTF	TGCAGTGCAACCAGCGCAGGTTATGGCTACACCTTC
.	TRBV30	.	TRBJ2-3	12	CAWGRGTDTQYF	TGTGCCTGGGGGAGAGGCACAGATACGCAGTATTTT
.	TRBV20-1	TRBD1	TRBJ1-6	14	CSATGGPYNSPLHF	TGCAGTGCAACAGGGGGCCCCTATAATTCACCCCTCCACTTT
once	TRBV7-3	.	TRBJ1-1	13	CASSPRQNTEAFF	TGTGCCAGCAGCCCAAGACAGAACACTGAAGCTTTCTTT
.	TRBV3-1	.	TRBJ2-1	14	CASSQVLQNAEQFF	TGTGCCAGCAGCCAAGTCCTTCAGAACGCGGAGCAGTTCTTC
.	TRBV6-5	TRBD2	TRBJ2-3	16	CASSYEPGLGIDTQYF	TGTGCCAGCAGTTACGAGCCGGGACTAGGGATAGATACGCAGTATTTT
once	TRBV24-1	.	TRBJ2-7	12	CATSEGTYEQYF	TGTGCCACCAGCGAGGGTACCTACGAGCAGTACTTC
.	TRBV27	.	TRBJ1-1	10	CASGNTEAFF	TGTGCCAGCGGAAACACTGAAGCTTTCTTT
once	TRBV18	.	TRBJ2-1	14	CASSPQEEGNEQFF	TGTGCCAGCTCACCACAGGAGGAGGGCAATGAGCAGTTCTTC
.	TRBV6-6	TRBD1	TRBJ1-6	16	CASSYSQGGRNSPLHF	TGTGCCAGCAGTTACTCTCAGGGGGGGAGGAATTCACCCCTCCACTTT
.	TRBV12-3/TRBV12-4	.	TRBJ2-7	13	CASRRAGLYEQYF	TGTGCCAGCAGGCGAGCCGGCCTCTACGAGCAGTACTTC
.	TRBV29-1	.	TRBJ2-5	13	CSVEGTVGETQYF	TGCAGCGTTGAAGGGACAGTCGGGGAAACCCAGTACTTC
.	TRBV9	.	TRBJ2-5	14	CASSPAGQGETQYF	TGTGCCAGCAGCCCCGCAGGCCAGGGAGAGACCCAGTACTTC